Listed below are T cell receptor beta chains from one sample, sequenced in a study of blood T cell repertoires in COVID-19. This table comes from immunoSEQ multiplex PCR, and its TCRdb copy is limited to in-frame clones, with some not included. The sample shows 290,000 or so clones, roughly 80% of them seen only once. The sequencing input was PBMCs or T cells enriched from blood (not recorded which). Source of these receptors: a man in his forties who had been exposed to COVID-19. Each CDR3 is given with its conserved first and last residue. D genes are given only for firm matches. A row's size may be missing; if present it is once, few, many or a size class.

cdr3_nt | cdr3_aa | j_call | d_call | clone_size | v_call
TGTGCCAGCAGTTACTCCGACAGGGGGGGAACTGAAGCTTTCTTT | CASSYSDRGGTEAFF | TRBJ1-1 | TRBD1 | - | TRBV6-5
TGTGCCAGCTCACAGACCCGGGAGAACACTGAAGCTTTCTTT | CASSQTRENTEAFF | TRBJ1-1 | - | - | TRBV18
TGTGCCAGCAGCTTGTCGGGAAACTATGGCTACACCTTC | CASSLSGNYGYTF | TRBJ1-2 | - | - | TRBV5-8
TGTGCCAGCAGCGATAGGACAGGGGGGGATGAGCAGTTCTTC | CASSDRTGGDEQFF | TRBJ2-1 | TRBD1 | - | TRBV11-3
TGTGCCAGCAGTTTCCGGGGTTCATGGGACAATGAGCAGTTCTTC | CASSFRGSWDNEQFF | TRBJ2-1 | - | once | TRBV27
TGTGCCAGCAAGGGGTCTACAGGGGCCACGTACAATGAGCAGTTCTTC | CASKGSTGATYNEQFF | TRBJ2-1 | TRBD1 | few | TRBV3-1/TRBV3-2
TGCGCCAGCGCAAACCCGACAGGGGGCTCCTACGAGCAGTACTTC | CASANPTGGSYEQYF | TRBJ2-7 | TRBD1 | - | TRBV5-1
TGTGCCAGCAGCTTACAGGGGGGCACTGAAGCTTTCTTT | CASSLQGGTEAFF | TRBJ1-1 | TRBD1 | - | TRBV7-9
TGTGCCAGCAGCTCCCAAGAGGCGGGGTTTAGAAACACCATATATTTT | CASSSQEAGFRNTIYF | TRBJ1-3 | - | - | TRBV3-1/TRBV3-2
TGTGCCAGCAGCCAGACCCGGGAGGCCGCCTACAATGAGCAGTTCTTC | CASSQTREAAYNEQFF | TRBJ2-1 | TRBD2 | - | TRBV7-3
TGTGCCAGCAGCCCTTCGGGCAGGGGGCTTGAAGCTTTCTTT | CASSPSGRGLEAFF | TRBJ1-1 | TRBD1 | - | TRBV4-2
TGTGCCAGTAGCGGTATGAGGAGTTCCCCTTCGGGGGAGCAGTACTTC | CASSGMRSSPSGEQYF | TRBJ2-7 | - | - | TRBV19
TGTGCCAGCAGCCCTCGGACAGAGACCTATGGCTACACCTTC | CASSPRTETYGYTF | TRBJ1-2 | - | - | TRBV5-4
TGTGCCTGGAGTGCAACCGGGAGGGATACGCAGTATTTT | CAWSATGRDTQYF | TRBJ2-3 | TRBD2 | - | TRBV30
TGTGCCAGCGGGGAGGGGCAGGGCCGTGGCTACACCTTC | CASGEGQGRGYTF | TRBJ1-2 | - | - | TRBV28
TGTGCCAGCAGCCAGGGGGGGGCCTACGAGCAGTACTTC | CASSQGGAYEQYF | TRBJ2-7 | TRBD2 | - | TRBV3-1/TRBV3-2
TGTGCCAGCAGCTTAGCAGGGCCTTTAGGGGATGAGCAGTTCTTC | CASSLAGPLGDEQFF | TRBJ2-1 | - | - | TRBV11-2
TGTGCCAGTAGTATCACTTTTATGACAGGAGGTGATGGCTACACCTTC | CASSITFMTGGDGYTF | TRBJ1-2 | - | - | TRBV19
TGTGCCAGCAGCTTTATCGAGGACACTGAAGCTTTCTTT | CASSFIEDTEAFF | TRBJ1-1 | - | - | TRBV7-6
TGTGCCAGCAGCTTTACAGGGGACAACTATGGCTACACCTTC | CASSFTGDNYGYTF | TRBJ1-2 | TRBD1 | - | TRBV5-5
TGTGCCACCAGTGAGGGGACAGGTCAGTACAATGAGCAGTTCTTC | CATSEGTGQYNEQFF | TRBJ2-1 | TRBD1 | - | TRBV24-1
TGTGCCAGCAGCTCCACCAGGGTGGGGCAGCCCCAGCATTTT | CASSSTRVGQPQHF | TRBJ1-5 | - | - | TRBV7-8
TGCGCCAGCAGCACCCAGGGTAATTCCTACAATGAGCAGTTCTTC | CASSTQGNSYNEQFF | TRBJ2-1 | - | few | TRBV5-1
TGTGCCAGCAGCTTAGCGTGGAGCACTGAAGCTTTCTTT | CASSLAWSTEAFF | TRBJ1-1 | - | - | TRBV11-3
TGTGCCAGCAAGGCAGGGGCTTTGAGAAACACCATATATTTT | CASKAGALRNTIYF | TRBJ1-3 | - | - | TRBV27
TGCAGCGTTGGAGGTCCGTCGGCGAACACCGGGGAGCTGTTTTTT | CSVGGPSANTGELFF | TRBJ2-2 | - | - | TRBV29-1
TGTGCCAGCAGCTTAGCGGGCCACCTCACAGATACGCAGTATTTT | CASSLAGHLTDTQYF | TRBJ2-3 | - | - | TRBV7-9
TGCGCCAGCAGCTCTGGGGAAGATACTAGCGGGACCACAGATACGCAGTATTTT | CASSSGEDTSGTTDTQYF | TRBJ2-3 | TRBD2 | few | TRBV5-1
TGTGCCAGTACTGGGACAGGGGGCGCGTACGAGCAGTACTTC | CASTGTGGAYEQYF | TRBJ2-7 | TRBD1 | - | TRBV19
TGTGCCAGCAGTTCTCGCCGGGACAGTTTTAATGAGCAGTTCTTC | CASSSRRDSFNEQFF | TRBJ2-1 | TRBD1 | - | TRBV27
TGTGCCAGCAGTTTCACAGGGAGTAACACTGAAGCTTTCTTT | CASSFTGSNTEAFF | TRBJ1-1 | - | - | TRBV6-6
TGCGCCAGCAGTGAGGGGCCCCCGGCAACTAATGAAAAACTGTTTTTT | CASSEGPPATNEKLFF | TRBJ1-4 | - | - | TRBV10-2
TGCAGCGCTATCGGGACACTCGGGAACACCATATATTTT | CSAIGTLGNTIYF | TRBJ1-3 | - | - | TRBV29-1
TGCGCCAGCAGCTTGGGGGGACTAGCGGGCCCCATAAACTTCGGGGAGCTGTTTTTT | CASSLGGLAGPINFGELFF | TRBJ2-2 | TRBD2 | - | TRBV5-1
TGTGCCAGCAGCTTAGCGACAGGGGATAAGTACGAGCAGTACTTC | CASSLATGDKYEQYF | TRBJ2-7 | TRBD1 | - | TRBV7-9
TGCAGTGCTACTGAGCGGGAGGCCTACAATGAGCAGTTCTTC | CSATEREAYNEQFF | TRBJ2-1 | TRBD2 | - | TRBV20-1
TGTGCCAGCAGCCACGGGACAGCACACTACGAGCAGTACTTC | CASSHGTAHYEQYF | TRBJ2-7 | TRBD1 | few | TRBV14